This T cell receptor (beta chain) was profiled in a study of CD8 T cells in ankylosing spondylitis. This clonotype has at least ten counts. The antigen is undetermined. From the 5' RACE reads, TCRdb called clonotypes with MiXCR, one entry per CDR3 protein. The sample has roughly 230,000 distinct CDR3 sequences, approximately 7.6% seen once; the top ten hold 4.8%. Germline loops: CDR1 SGHVS, CDR2 FQNEAQ. The ends were cut back, 5 bases at V and 6 bases at J, with 12 bases in the middle. The CDR3 is 13 residues long. Regarding the study as a whole: Researchers reportedly found disease-linked clones significantly enriched in matched ankylosing spondylitis synovial fluid.

The sample comprised blood, either unsorted or a sorted T cell fraction (not recorded which). The TCR comes from a female donor with ankylosing spondylitis or in good health (not recorded which). This chain joins TRBV7-8 and TRBJ2-3; the D is unclear. The CDR3 loop reads CASSLYPADTQYF. CDR3 coding DNA: TGTGCCAGCAGCCTATACCCCGCGGATACGCAGTATTTT.